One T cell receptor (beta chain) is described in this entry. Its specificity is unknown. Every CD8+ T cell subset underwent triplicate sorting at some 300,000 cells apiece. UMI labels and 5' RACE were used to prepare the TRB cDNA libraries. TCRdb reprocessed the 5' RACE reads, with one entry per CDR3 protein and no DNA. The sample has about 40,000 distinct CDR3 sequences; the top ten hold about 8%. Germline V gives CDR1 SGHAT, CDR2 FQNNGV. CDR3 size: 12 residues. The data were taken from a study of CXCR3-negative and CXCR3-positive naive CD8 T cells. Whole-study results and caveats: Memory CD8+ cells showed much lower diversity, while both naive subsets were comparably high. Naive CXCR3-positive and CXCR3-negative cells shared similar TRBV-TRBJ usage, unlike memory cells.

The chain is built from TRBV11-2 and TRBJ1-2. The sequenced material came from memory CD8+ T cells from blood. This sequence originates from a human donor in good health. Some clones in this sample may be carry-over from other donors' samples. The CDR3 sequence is CASSESGRLFTF.